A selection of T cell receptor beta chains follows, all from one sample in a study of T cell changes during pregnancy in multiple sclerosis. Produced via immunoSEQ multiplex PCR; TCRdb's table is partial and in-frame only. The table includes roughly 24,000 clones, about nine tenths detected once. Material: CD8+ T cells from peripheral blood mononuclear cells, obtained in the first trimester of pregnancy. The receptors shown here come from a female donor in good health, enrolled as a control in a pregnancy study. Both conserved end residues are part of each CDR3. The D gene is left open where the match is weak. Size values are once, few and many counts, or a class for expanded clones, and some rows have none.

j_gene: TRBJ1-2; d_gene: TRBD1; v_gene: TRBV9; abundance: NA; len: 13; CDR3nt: TGTGCCAGCAGCCCGACAGGGAACTATGGCTACACCTTC; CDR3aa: CASSPTGNYGYTF
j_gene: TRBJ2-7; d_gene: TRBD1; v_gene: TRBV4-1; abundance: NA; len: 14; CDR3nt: TGCGCCAGCAGCGGGACAGGGAATTTCGACGAGCAGTACTTC; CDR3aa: CASSGTGNFDEQYF
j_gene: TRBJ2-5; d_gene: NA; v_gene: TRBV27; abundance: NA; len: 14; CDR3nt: TGTGCCAGCAGTTTAGGGACACGGCGCGAGACCCAGTACTTC; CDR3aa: CASSLGTRRETQYF
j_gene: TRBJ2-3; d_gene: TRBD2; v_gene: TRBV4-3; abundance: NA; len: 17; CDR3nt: TGCGCCAGCAGCCAAGAGACCCTAGCGGGGGGCACAGATACGCAGTATTTT; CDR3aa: CASSQETLAGGTDTQYF
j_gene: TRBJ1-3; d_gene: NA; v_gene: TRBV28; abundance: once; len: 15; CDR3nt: TGTGCCAGCAGTTCGACTCTTACCTCTGGAAACACCATATATTTT; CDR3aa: CASSSTLTSGNTIYF
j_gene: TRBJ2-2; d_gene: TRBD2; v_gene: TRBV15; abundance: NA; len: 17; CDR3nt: TGTGCCACCAGCGTGGGACTAGCGGGGGTGAACACCGGGGAGCTGTTTTTT; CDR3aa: CATSVGLAGVNTGELFF
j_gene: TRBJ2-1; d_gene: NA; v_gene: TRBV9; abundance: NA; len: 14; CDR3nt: TGTGCCAGCAGCGCGACAGCGAATGTCCATGAGCAGTTCTTC; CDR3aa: CASSATANVHEQFF
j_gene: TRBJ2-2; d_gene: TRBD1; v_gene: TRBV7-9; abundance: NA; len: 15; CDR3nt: TGTGCCAGCAGACCGACAGGGGAGCACACCGGGGAGCTGTTTTTT; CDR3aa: CASRPTGEHTGELFF
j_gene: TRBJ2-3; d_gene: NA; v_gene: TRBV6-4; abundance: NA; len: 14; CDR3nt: TGTGCCAGCAGTGACACCGGGTCCACAGATACGCAGTATTTT; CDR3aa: CASSDTGSTDTQYF
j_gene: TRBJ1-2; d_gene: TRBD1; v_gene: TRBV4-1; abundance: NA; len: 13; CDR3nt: TGCGCCAGCAGCCAAGATGGGGACAGGGGTTACACCTTC; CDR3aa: CASSQDGDRGYTF
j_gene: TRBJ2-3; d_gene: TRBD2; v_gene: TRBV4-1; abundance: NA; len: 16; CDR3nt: TGCGCCAGCAGCCAAGTAATTAGCGGGGGGGCGGGTACGCAGTATTTT; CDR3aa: CASSQVISGGAGTQYF
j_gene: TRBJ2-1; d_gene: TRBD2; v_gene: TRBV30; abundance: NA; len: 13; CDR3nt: TGTGCCTGGAGTGCGGGGGGGCGGAATGAGCAGTTCTTC; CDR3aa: CAWSAGGRNEQFF
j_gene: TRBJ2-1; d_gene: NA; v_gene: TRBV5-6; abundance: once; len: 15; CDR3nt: TGTGCCAGCAGTGATATAAAACTAGAGACTGGTGAGCAGTTCTTC; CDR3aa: CASSDIKLETGEQFF
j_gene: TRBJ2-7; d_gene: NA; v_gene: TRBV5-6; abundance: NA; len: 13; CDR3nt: TGTGCCAGCACCAAGGGTGGAGGGTACGAGCAGTACTTC; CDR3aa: CASTKGGGYEQYF